This record concerns one T cell receptor (beta chain) sequence. This record belongs to a study of blood T cell repertoires in COVID-19. Study-wide context: T cells, B-cell-depleted T cells, or PBMCs supplied cDNA or gDNA.

The V and J ends lost 5 bases and 3 bases, in that order; junction bases with no gene match: 7. The germline CDR1 and CDR2 sequences are MNHNY and SVGAGI (reference sequence). The CDR3 length is 14 residues. The authors' processing: How many nucleated cells were present was estimated from reference gene primer amplification. Generated by immunoSEQ multiplex PCR, the TCRdb table keeps only in-frame clones and is missing some. V and J calls and clone size follow that table, whereas D and trimming were derived from the DNA. Of roughly 300,000 clones detected, 85% appear once; the ten largest clones hold roughly 13%.

The specimen was peripheral blood. This clonotype originated in a human donor in a cohort sampled during active COVID-19. The chain carries TRBV6-6 and TRBJ2-7, with 7 positions matching TRBD1. As DNA, the CDR3 is TGTGCCAGCAGTCACCCGGGACAGAGCTACGAGCAGTACTTC. Translating gives CASSHPGQSYEQYF.